The T cell receptor (beta chain) under discussion was sequenced for a study of T cell repertoires in cytomegalovirus infection. Study observations and caveats: Dominating the ex vivo response were HLA-C-restricted CMV-specific TCR beta clonotypes. Carriers of CMV and the relevant HLA type were discriminated by public TCR beta frequency.

On this clonotype itself: The antigen is unknown.

Per germline, CDR1 SGHTA and CDR2 FQGNSA. This CDR3 has 15 residues. V lost 5 bases and J 1 base, leaving 13 bases between the germline ends. One entry per CDR3 protein results from TCRdb running MiXCR on the reads. Here the sample spans fewer than 350,000 distinct CDR3 sequences, more than 9% being singletons. Input material: PBMCs. The TCR comes from a human donor in good health (CMV status not recorded). Some clones in this sample may be carry-over from other donors' samples. The chain combines TRBV7-2 with TRBJ2-3; maybe TRBD2 (6 bases). The CDR3 reads CASSPATGGTDTQYF. The CDR3 nucleotides read TGTGCCAGCAGCCCCGCGACGGGGGGCACAGATACGCAGTATTTT.